These T cell receptor beta chains were read from a single sample in a study of CD8 T cells in Susac syndrome. TCRdb ran MiXCR on the immunoSEQ multiplex PCR reads and lists one entry per CDR3 protein. The sample carries over 300,000 distinct CDR3 sequences, roughly nine tenths recorded once. The sequenced material came from CD4+ T cells from PBMCs. These TCRs come from a human donor with multiple sclerosis. CDR3s include the opening cysteine and the closing phenylalanine or tryptophan. Fields, in order: clone size, V gene, J gene, CDR3 protein. Part of the rows lack a size; the others show once, few, many or a class for expanded clones.

abundance: .; v_gene: TRBV7-2; j_gene: TRBJ2-3; CDR3aa: CASEKGLALNTQYF
abundance: .; v_gene: TRBV4-2; j_gene: TRBJ1-1; CDR3aa: CASSQGRDRDTEAFF
abundance: .; v_gene: TRBV5-6; j_gene: TRBJ2-5; CDR3aa: CASRYGSRVETQYF
abundance: .; v_gene: TRBV5-1; j_gene: TRBJ2-3; CDR3aa: CASSLIRRPGATDTQYF
abundance: .; v_gene: TRBV30; j_gene: TRBJ2-2; CDR3aa: CAWSAGAGELFF
abundance: .; v_gene: TRBV2; j_gene: TRBJ1-1; CDR3aa: CASWEQGGKEAFF
abundance: .; v_gene: TRBV20-1; j_gene: TRBJ2-5; CDR3aa: CSASLPPQETQYF
abundance: .; v_gene: TRBV7-2; j_gene: TRBJ2-4; CDR3aa: CASSLGSGDSYF
abundance: .; v_gene: TRBV6-2/TRBV6-3; j_gene: TRBJ1-1; CDR3aa: CASSYGHTEAFF
abundance: .; v_gene: TRBV29-1; j_gene: TRBJ2-3; CDR3aa: CSVEINRGTDTQYF
abundance: .; v_gene: TRBV20-1; j_gene: TRBJ2-4; CDR3aa: CSAVEGPIKNIQYF
abundance: .; v_gene: TRBV2; j_gene: TRBJ1-1; CDR3aa: CATRQGWTEAFF
abundance: .; v_gene: TRBV7-9; j_gene: TRBJ2-7; CDR3aa: CASSLDGTRSSYEQYF
abundance: .; v_gene: TRBV18; j_gene: TRBJ1-1; CDR3aa: CASSQTGTEGTEAFF
abundance: .; v_gene: TRBV7-6; j_gene: TRBJ2-7; CDR3aa: CASSLNTYEQYF
abundance: .; v_gene: TRBV7-9; j_gene: TRBJ1-4; CDR3aa: CASSLGGGAQEKLFF
abundance: .; v_gene: TRBV6-5; j_gene: TRBJ1-3; CDR3aa: CASSYSSGRQIPSGNTIYF
abundance: .; v_gene: TRBV28; j_gene: TRBJ1-4; CDR3aa: CASSLPGINEKLFF
abundance: once; v_gene: TRBV6-2/TRBV6-3; j_gene: TRBJ1-5; CDR3aa: CASSPIQGTQHF
abundance: once; v_gene: TRBV19; j_gene: TRBJ2-1; CDR3aa: CASSTLIAGGNDEQFF
abundance: .; v_gene: TRBV4-1; j_gene: TRBJ2-2; CDR3aa: CASSPGTGVSGELFF
abundance: .; v_gene: TRBV20-1; j_gene: TRBJ2-3; CDR3aa: CSGDPPRGADTQYF
abundance: .; v_gene: TRBV13; j_gene: TRBJ2-3; CDR3aa: CASSRDRNTDTQYF
abundance: .; v_gene: TRBV6-1; j_gene: TRBJ1-6; CDR3aa: CASSHSPGQRNSPLHF
abundance: .; v_gene: TRBV5-1; j_gene: TRBJ1-1; CDR3aa: CASSLWGEAFF
abundance: .; v_gene: TRBV2; j_gene: TRBJ1-1; CDR3aa: CASRGDRAMNTEAFF
abundance: .; v_gene: TRBV27; j_gene: TRBJ1-5; CDR3aa: CASSSLTGWGSNQPQHF
abundance: .; v_gene: TRBV29-1; j_gene: TRBJ2-2; CDR3aa: CSVEVGQGVGELFF
abundance: .; v_gene: TRBV7-2; j_gene: TRBJ2-2; CDR3aa: CASSWGELATGELFF
abundance: .; v_gene: TRBV20-1; j_gene: TRBJ2-7; CDR3aa: CSARQLAHSYEQYF
abundance: .; v_gene: TRBV20-1; j_gene: TRBJ1-1; CDR3aa: CSAGGPGALEAFF
abundance: .; v_gene: TRBV9; j_gene: TRBJ1-1; CDR3aa: CASSVDIRNTEAFF
abundance: .; v_gene: TRBV6-2/TRBV6-3; j_gene: TRBJ1-2; CDR3aa: CASLRTGRYGYTF
abundance: .; v_gene: TRBV7-2; j_gene: TRBJ2-7; CDR3aa: CASSAQGWGYEQYF
abundance: .; v_gene: TRBV5-1; j_gene: TRBJ2-3; CDR3aa: CASRDRGAYDTQYF
abundance: .; v_gene: TRBV6-1; j_gene: TRBJ1-4; CDR3aa: CASSDNHLAGDRNTGEKLFF